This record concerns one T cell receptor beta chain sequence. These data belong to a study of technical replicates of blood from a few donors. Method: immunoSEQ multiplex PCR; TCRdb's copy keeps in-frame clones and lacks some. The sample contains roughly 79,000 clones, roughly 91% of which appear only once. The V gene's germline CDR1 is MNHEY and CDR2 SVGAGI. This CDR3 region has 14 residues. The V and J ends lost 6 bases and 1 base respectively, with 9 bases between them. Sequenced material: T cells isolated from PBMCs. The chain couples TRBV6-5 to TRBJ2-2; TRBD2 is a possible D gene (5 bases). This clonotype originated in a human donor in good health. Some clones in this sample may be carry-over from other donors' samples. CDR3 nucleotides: TGTGCCAGCAGGTCTAGCAGGAACACCGGGGAGCTGTTTTTT. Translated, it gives CASRSSRNTGELFF.